The present entry profiles one T cell receptor beta chain with its context. Germline CDR1 reads SGHVS; CDR2 reads FQNEAQ. The CDR3 totals 16 residues. This sample was included in a study of tumor-infiltrating lymphocytes in oesophageal squamous cell carcinoma. Each CDR3 protein is one row after TCRdb ran MiXCR on the PCR reads. This table has 10,000 to 15,000 distinct CDR3 sequences, around 60% appearing once. This receptor was taken from a female donor with esophageal squamous cell carcinoma. Sequencing was done on a sample of esophageal tumor tissue. V and J are TRBV7-8 and TRBJ2-1, with 7 nucleotides matching TRBD2. The DNA end is more similar to TRBJ2-7, so the J call may be wrong. Here the CDR3 DNA reads TGTGCCAGCAGCAACAGACTAGCCGGTAGCTCCTACGAGCAGTACTTC. Its translation: CASSNRLAGSSYEQYF.